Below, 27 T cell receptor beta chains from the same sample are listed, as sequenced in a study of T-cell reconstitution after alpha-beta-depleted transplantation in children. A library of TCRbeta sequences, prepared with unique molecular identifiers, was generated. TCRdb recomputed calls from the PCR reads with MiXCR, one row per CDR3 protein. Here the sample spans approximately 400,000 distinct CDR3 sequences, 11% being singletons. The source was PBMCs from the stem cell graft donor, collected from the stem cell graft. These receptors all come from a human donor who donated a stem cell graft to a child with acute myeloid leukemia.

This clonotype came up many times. CDR3 bases: TGCAGCGTTGTAGCGGGAGGGCCGACTACCCTCTACAATGAGCAGTTCTTC. Translation gives CSVVAGGPTTLYNEQFF. The chain carries TRBV29-1 and TRBJ2-1; 11 bases match TRBD2. V lost 4 bases and J lost 3; bases outside the gene matches: 11. The CDR3 has 17 amino acids. Germline V gene lookup returns CDR1 SQVTM and CDR2 ANQGSEA.

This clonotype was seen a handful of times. The CDR3 DNA sequence: TGTGCCATCAGTGAGACAGGGGCCGTGGATGAGCAGTTCTTC. It specifies CAISETGAVDEQFF. This chain uses TRBV10-3 with TRBJ2-1; TRBD1 matches 7 bases. The CDR3 extends over 14 amino acids. Unmatched junction bases numbered 6, after V lost 2 bases and J lost 8 bases. Germline CDR1 is ENHRY and CDR2 is SYGVKD.

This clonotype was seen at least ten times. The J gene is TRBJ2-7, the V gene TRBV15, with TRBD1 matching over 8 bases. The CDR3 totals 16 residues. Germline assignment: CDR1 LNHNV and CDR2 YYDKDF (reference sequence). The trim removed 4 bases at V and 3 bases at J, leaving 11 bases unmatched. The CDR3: CATSTYPPDRDYEQYF. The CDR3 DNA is TGTGCCACCAGCACATACCCCCCGGACAGGGACTACGAGCAGTACTTC.

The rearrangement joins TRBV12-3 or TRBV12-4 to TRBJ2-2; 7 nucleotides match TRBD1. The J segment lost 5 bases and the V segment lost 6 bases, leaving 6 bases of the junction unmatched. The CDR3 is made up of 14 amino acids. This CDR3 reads CASSTQGSTGELFF. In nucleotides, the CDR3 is TGTGCCAGCAGCACACAGGGGTCGACCGGGGAGCTGTTTTTT.

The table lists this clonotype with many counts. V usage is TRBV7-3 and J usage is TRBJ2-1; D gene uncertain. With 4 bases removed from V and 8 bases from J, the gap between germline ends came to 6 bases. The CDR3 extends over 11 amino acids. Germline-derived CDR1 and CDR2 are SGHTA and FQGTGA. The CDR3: CASSSGYEQFF. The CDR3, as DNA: TGTGCCAGCAGCTCCGGGTATGAGCAGTTCTTC.

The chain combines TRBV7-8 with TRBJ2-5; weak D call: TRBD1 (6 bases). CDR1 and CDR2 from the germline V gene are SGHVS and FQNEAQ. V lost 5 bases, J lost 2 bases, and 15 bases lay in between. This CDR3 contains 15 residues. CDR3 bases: TGTGCCAGCAGCCGGGGACAAGACACTCAAGAGACCCAGTACTTC. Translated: CASSRGQDTQETQYF.

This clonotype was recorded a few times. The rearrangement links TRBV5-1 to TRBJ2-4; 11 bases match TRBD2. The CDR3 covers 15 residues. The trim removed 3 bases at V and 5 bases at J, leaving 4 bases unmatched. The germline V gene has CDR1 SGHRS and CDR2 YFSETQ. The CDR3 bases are TGCGCCAGCAGCTCACTAGCGGGAGAGGAAAACATTCAGTACTTC. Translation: CASSSLAGEENIQYF.

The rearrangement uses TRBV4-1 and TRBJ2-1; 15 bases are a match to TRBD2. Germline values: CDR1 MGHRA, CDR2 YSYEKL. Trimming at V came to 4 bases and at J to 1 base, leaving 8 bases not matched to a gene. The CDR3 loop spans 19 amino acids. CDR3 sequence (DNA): TGCGCCAGCAGCCCCGCCCGGACTAGCGGGGGGGCTTCCTACAATGAGCAGTTCTTC. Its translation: CASSPARTSGGASYNEQFF.

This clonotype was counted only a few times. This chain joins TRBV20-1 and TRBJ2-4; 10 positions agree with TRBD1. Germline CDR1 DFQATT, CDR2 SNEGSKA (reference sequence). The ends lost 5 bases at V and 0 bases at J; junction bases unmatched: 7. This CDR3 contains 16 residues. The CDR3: CSARRGQGIAKNIQYF. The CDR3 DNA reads TGCAGTGCTCGTAGGGGACAGGGGATAGCCAAAAACATTCAGTACTTC.

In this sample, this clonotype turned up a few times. This CDR3 is CASSPPGLAKETQYF. For the CDR3, the DNA is TGTGCCAGCTCACCACCAGGCCTAGCGAAAGAGACCCAGTACTTC. This chain uses TRBV18 with TRBJ2-5; D possibly corresponds to TRBD2 (6 bases). The CDR3 contains 15 residues. Germline V CDR1 and CDR2: KGHSH, LQKENI. V lost 0 bases, J lost 3 bases, and 11 bases lay in between.

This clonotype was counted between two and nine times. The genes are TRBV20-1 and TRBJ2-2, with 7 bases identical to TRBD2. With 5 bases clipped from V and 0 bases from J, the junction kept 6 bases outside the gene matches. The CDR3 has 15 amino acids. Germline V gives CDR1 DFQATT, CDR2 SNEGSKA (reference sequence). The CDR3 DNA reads TGCAGTGCTCATTTAGCGGGCACGAACACCGGGGAGCTGTTTTTT. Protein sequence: CSAHLAGTNTGELFF.

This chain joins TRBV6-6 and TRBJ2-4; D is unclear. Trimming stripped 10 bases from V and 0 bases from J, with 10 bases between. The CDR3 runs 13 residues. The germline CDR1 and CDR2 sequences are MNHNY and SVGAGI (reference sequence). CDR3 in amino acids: CATSTGAKNIQYF. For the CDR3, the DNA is TGTGCCACCTCGACTGGAGCCAAAAACATTCAGTACTTC.

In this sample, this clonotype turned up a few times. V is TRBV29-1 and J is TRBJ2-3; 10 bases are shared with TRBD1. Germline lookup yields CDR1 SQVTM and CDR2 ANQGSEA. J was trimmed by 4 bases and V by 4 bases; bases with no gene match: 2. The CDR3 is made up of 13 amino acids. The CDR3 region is CSVADRGPDTQYF. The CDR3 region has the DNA TGCAGCGTTGCCGACAGGGGGCCAGATACGCAGTATTTT.

CDR3 sequence (DNA): TGTGCCAGCTCATCAGGGGAACTTCAGCCCCAGCATTTT. It yields the protein CASSSGELQPQHF. This chain joins TRBV18 and TRBJ1-5, with a tentative D call TRBD1 (6 bases). CDR1 is KGHSH and CDR2 is LQKENI in the germline V gene. Trimming removed 5 bases from V and 6 bases from J, with 11 bases in between. This CDR3 has 13 residues.

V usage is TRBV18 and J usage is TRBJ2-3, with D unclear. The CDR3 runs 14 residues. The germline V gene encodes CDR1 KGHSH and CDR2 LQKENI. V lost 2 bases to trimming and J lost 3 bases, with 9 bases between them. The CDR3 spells CASSPDTATDTQYF. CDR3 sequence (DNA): TGTGCCAGCTCACCAGACACCGCTACAGATACGCAGTATTTT.

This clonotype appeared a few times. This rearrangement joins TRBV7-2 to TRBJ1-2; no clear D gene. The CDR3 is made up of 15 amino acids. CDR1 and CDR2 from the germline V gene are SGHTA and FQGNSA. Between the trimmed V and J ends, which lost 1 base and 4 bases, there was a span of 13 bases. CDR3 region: CASSLGSGGSYGYTF. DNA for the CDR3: TGTGCCAGCAGCTTAGGGTCAGGTGGGAGCTATGGCTACACCTTC.

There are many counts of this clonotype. CDR3 in amino acids: CAISDKNYGYTF. The CDR3 nucleotides read TGTGCCATCAGTGACAAAAACTATGGCTACACCTTC. The rearrangement links TRBV10-3 to TRBJ1-2; D remains unclear. Germline V gene lookup returns CDR1 ENHRY and CDR2 SYGVKD. V shed 3 bases and J shed 2 bases, with 4 bases lying between them. This CDR3 spans 12 amino acids.

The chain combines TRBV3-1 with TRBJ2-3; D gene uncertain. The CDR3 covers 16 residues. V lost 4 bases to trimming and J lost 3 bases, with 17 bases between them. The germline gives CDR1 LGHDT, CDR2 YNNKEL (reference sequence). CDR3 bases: TGTGCCAGCAGCCGCGCGCAGCTCGGTGGTACAGATACGCAGTATTTT. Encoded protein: CASSRAQLGGTDTQYF.

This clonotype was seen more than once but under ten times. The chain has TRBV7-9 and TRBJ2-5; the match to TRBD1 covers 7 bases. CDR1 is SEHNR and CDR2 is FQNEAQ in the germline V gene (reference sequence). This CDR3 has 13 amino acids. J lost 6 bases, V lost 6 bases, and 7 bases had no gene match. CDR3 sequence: CASRPRQGQTQYF. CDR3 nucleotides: TGTGCCAGCAGACCTCGACAGGGTCAGACCCAGTACTTC.

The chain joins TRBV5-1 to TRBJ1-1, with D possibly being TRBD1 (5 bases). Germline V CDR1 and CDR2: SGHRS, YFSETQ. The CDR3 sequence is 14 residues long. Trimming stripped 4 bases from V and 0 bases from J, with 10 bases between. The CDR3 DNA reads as TGCGCCAGCAGCAAACAGGCCCTGAACACTGAAGCTTTCTTT. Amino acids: CASSKQALNTEAFF.

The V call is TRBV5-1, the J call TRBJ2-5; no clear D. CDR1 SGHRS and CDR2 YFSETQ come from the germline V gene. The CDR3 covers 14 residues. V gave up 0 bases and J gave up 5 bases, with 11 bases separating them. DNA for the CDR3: TGCGCCAGCAGCTTGGGAGTGGGCGCCGAGACCCAGTACTTC. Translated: CASSLGVGAETQYF.

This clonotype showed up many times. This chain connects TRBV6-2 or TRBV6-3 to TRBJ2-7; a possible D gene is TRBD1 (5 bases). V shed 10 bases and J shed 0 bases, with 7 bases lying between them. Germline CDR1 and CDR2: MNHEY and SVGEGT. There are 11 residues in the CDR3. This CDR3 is CATQGSYEQYV. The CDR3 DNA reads TGTGCCACCCAGGGCTCCTACGAGCAGTACGTC.

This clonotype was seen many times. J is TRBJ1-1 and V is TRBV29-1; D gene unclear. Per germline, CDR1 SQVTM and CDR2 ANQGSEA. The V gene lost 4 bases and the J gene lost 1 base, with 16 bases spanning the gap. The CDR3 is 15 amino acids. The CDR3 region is CSVVRRDSTNTEAFF. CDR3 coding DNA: TGCAGCGTTGTTCGGAGAGATTCGACGAACACTGAAGCTTTCTTT.

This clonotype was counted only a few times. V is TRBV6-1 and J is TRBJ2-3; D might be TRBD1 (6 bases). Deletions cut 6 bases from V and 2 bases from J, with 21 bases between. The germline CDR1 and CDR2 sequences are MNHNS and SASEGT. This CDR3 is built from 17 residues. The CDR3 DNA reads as TGTGCCAGCAGCCAGACAGGTCTCCAAGACCTCACAGATACGCAGTATTTT. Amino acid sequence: CASSQTGLQDLTDTQYF.

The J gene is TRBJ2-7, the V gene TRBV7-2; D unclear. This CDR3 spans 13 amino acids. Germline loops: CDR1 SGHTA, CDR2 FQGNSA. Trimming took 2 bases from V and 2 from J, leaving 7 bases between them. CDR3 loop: CASSLTEAYEQYV. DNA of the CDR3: TGTGCCAGCAGCTTAACCGAAGCCTACGAGCAGTACGTC.

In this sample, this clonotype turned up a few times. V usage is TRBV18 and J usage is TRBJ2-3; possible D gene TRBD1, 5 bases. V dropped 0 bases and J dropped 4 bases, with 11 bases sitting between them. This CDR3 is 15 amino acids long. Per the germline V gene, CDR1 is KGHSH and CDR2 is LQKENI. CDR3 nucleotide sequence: TGTGCCAGCTCACCACCAATAGGGGTGGCAGATACGCAGTATTTT. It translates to CASSPPIGVADTQYF.

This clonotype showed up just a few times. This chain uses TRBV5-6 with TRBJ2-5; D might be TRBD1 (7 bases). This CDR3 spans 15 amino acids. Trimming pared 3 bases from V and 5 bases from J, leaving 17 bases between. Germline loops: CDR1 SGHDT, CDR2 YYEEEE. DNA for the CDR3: TGTGCCAGCAGCTGGGGGGACAGCTTGCGGGAGACCCAGTACTTC. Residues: CASSWGDSLRETQYF.